This T cell receptor (beta chain) was retrieved from a study of blood T cell repertoires in COVID-19. Study-wide background: Donors in the United States, Italy and Spain gave samples during acute or convalescent COVID-19. Sources were T cells, B-cell-depleted T cells, or PBMCs; the material itself was cDNA or gDNA.

In the study's own analysis: Reference gene primer amplification yielded estimated nucleated cell counts. TCRdb's copy holds only in-frame clones and misses some; the assay was immunoSEQ multiplex PCR. V and J calls and clone size come straight from that table; D and trimming were deduced from the DNA. The table lists more than 95,000 clones, about 83% of them singletons. Germline V CDR1 and CDR2: SGHNT, YENEEA. J gave up 4 bases and V 3 bases, and 2 bases lay outside the gene matches. The CDR3 length is 14 residues. The sequence was obtained from a man aged 80 or over with active or convalescent COVID-19. Sequenced input: peripheral blood. The V gene is TRBV11-3, the J gene TRBJ2-2; 7 bases are a match to TRBD2. CDR3 amino acids: CASSFRGVTGELFF. The CDR3 nucleotides are TGTGCCAGCAGCTTCCGGGGGGTCACCGGGGAGCTGTTTTTT.